The T cell receptor beta chain described here comes from a study of radiotherapy plus CTLA-4 blockade in lung cancer. Looked up from germline, CDR1 is SGDLS and CDR2 is YYNGEE. CDR3 length equals 15 residues. The junction had 7 bases not matched to a gene; V was cut back by 3 bases and J by 4 bases. Sequenced by immunoSEQ multiplex PCR; TCRdb stores in-frame clones only, minus some. The table has 25,000 to 40,000 clones, roughly 70% seen once. The clonotype was recovered from a human donor with non-small cell lung cancer whose response to radiotherapy plus ipilimumab could not be evaluated. The rearrangement links TRBV9 to TRBJ1-2; 9 positions match TRBD1. Sequencing used peripheral blood, obtained from a patient treated with radiotherapy plus ipilimumab. The CDR3 nucleotides read TGTGCCAGCAGCGGATCCGGGACAGGGCGCTATGGCTACACCTTC. Its translation is CASSGSGTGRYGYTF.